Presented here are 19 T cell receptor beta chains from one specimen sequenced in a study of early T cells in non-severe SARS-CoV-2 infection (dated by TCRdb to about 2021). The library came from 5' RACE. Sequencing was performed on a NextSeq 500. TCRdb redid the processing of the public reads, applying fastp at Q25 and MiXCR, and retained in-frame beta chains. Each CDR3 protein gets just one entry, which takes the most common genes and DNA from the rows behind it. This sample is represented by tens of thousands of distinct CDR3 sequences; 11% of them were singletons. The biggest ten clones account for around 9.6% of the sample. Specimen: whole blood. All receptors come from an adult who was a healthcare worker with PCR-confirmed SARS-CoV-2 infection or an uninfected control (not recorded which).

This chain connects TRBV4-1 to TRBJ2-7; D remains ambiguous. Germline lookup yields CDR1 MGHRA and CDR2 YSYEKL. Trimming shortened V by 1 base and J by 7 bases, and 17 bases separated the two germline ends. CDR3 length equals 15 residues. The CDR3 DNA is TGCGCCAGCAGCCAAGCTCTAAACTCGGGCCAGGAGCAGTACTTC. The encoded protein is CASSQALNSGQEQYF.

This clonotype came up many times. This CDR3 reads CSARDPGTGVSIQYF. CDR3 bases: TGCAGTGCTAGAGACCCCGGGACAGGGGTTTCCATTCAGTACTTC. The rearrangement joins TRBV20-1 to TRBJ2-4; 10 nucleotides match TRBD1. Germline loops: CDR1 DFQATT, CDR2 SNEGSKA (reference sequence). The CDR3 has 15 residues. V was clipped by 0 bases and J by 9 bases; unmatched bases: 8.

This clonotype came up many times. J is TRBJ2-7 and V is TRBV28; 11 bases fit TRBD1. CDR3 size: 15 residues. The germline gives CDR1 MDHEN, CDR2 SYDVKM. With 3 bases clipped from V and 3 bases from J, the junction kept 4 bases outside the gene matches. This CDR3 is CASSFTGTGGYEQYF. DNA of the CDR3: TGTGCCAGCAGTTTCACCGGGACAGGGGGCTACGAGCAGTACTTC.

On this clonotype itself: An end of the junction differs from the germline gene, which may be a read error. The rearrangement joins TRBV3-1 to TRBJ1-1; D possibly corresponds to TRBD1 (6 bases). The germline CDR1 and CDR2 sequences are LGHDT and YNNKEL (reference sequence). The CDR3 totals 11 residues. In DNA, the CDR3 is TGTACCAGCAGCAACAGGGTTGAAGCTTTCTTT. This encodes CTSSNRVEAFF.

J is TRBJ2-7 and V is TRBV10-3; TRBD1 is a possible D gene (6 bases). CDR3 length: 16 residues. Germline CDR1 and CDR2: ENHRY and SYGVKD. Trimming took 10 bases from V and 5 from J, leaving 27 bases between them. The CDR3 region has the DNA TGTGCCACCTCGCCGAGATTAACCGGGACACACCACGAGCAGTACTTC. Translated: CATSPRLTGTHHEQYF.

The chain recombines TRBV2 with TRBJ1-1, with a tentative D call TRBD1 (5 bases). This CDR3 region has 13 residues. Germline V CDR1 and CDR2: SNHLY, FYNNEI. Trimming took 3 bases from V and 7 from J, leaving 12 bases between them. CDR3 sequence: CASSESGRNEAFF. DNA of the CDR3: TGTGCCAGCAGTGAGTCAGGGAGGAATGAAGCTTTCTTT.

The chain combines TRBV3-1 with TRBJ1-2; weak D call: TRBD1 (6 bases). The V end lost 4 bases, the J end lost 0 bases, and 18 bases lay between the germline ends. The CDR3 contains 17 residues. In germline, CDR1 is LGHDT, CDR2 YNNKEL (reference sequence). CDR3 loop: CASSPMVPRGTNYGYTF. The DNA of the CDR3 is TGTGCCAGCAGCCCTATGGTCCCCAGGGGAACTAACTATGGCTACACCTTC.

This chain links TRBV18 with TRBJ1-1; 8 bases are a match to TRBD1. The ends lost 4 bases at V and 4 bases at J; junction bases unmatched: 5. Germline-derived CDR1 and CDR2 are KGHSH and LQKENI. This CDR3 contains 14 residues. CDR3 sequence (DNA): TGTGCCAGCTCACAGACAGGGGTGGTCACTGAAGCTTTCTTT. Amino acid sequence: CASSQTGVVTEAFF. Based on the CDR3 plus reference TRBV18 and TRBJ1-1, the full variable domain is NAGVMQNPRHLVRRRGQEARLRCSPMKGHSHVYWYRQLPEEGLKFMVYLQKENIIDESGMPKERFSAEFPKEGPSILRIQQVVRGDSAAYFCASSQTGVVTEAFFGQGTRLTVV.

This clonotype came up a few times. The rearrangement links TRBV28 to TRBJ2-1; D not resolved. The CDR3 extends over 14 amino acids. Germline-derived CDR1 and CDR2 are MDHEN and SYDVKM. Trimming left V 8 bases short and J 2 bases short, with 13 bases between. The chain's CDR3 is CASLPGWTYNEQFF. The DNA of the CDR3 is TGTGCCAGCCTCCCGGGCTGGACCTACAATGAGCAGTTCTTC. The entire variable domain, with the rest obtained from reference TRBV28 and TRBJ2-1, is as follows: DVKVTQSSRYLVKRTGEKVFLECVQDMDHENMFWYRQDPGLGLRLIYFSYDVKMKEKGDIPEGYSVSREKKERFSLILESASTNQTSMYLCASLPGWTYNEQFFGPGTRLTVL.

This clonotype was counted many times. The chain employs TRBV4-2 and TRBJ2-3; perhaps TRBD2 as D (5 bases). Trimming removed 0 bases from V and 1 base from J, with 14 bases in between. Germline V gene data show CDR1 as LGHNA and CDR2 as YNFKEQ. The CDR3 has 17 amino acids. The CDR3 loop reads CASSQDLTGSGTDTQYF. CDR3 DNA sequence: TGTGCCAGCAGCCAAGATCTAACGGGATCGGGCACAGATACGCAGTATTTT.

The CDR3 nucleotides are TGTGCCACCCGAGGCCCAGGATCAAACACTGAAGCTTTCTTT. It is translated as CATRGPGSNTEAFF. The rearrangement joins TRBV3-1 to TRBJ1-1; D is unclear. The germline gives CDR1 LGHDT, CDR2 YNNKEL (reference sequence). There are 14 residues in the CDR3. V was shortened by 10 bases and J by 2 bases, with 17 bases between the two germline ends. Looking up the rest from reference TRBV3-1 and TRBJ1-1 gives the full variable domain: DTAVSQTPKYLVTQMGNDKSIKCEQNLGHDTMYWYKQDSKKFLKIMFSYNNKELIINETVPNRFSPKSPDKAHLNLHINSLELGDSAVYFCATRGPGSNTEAFFGQGTRLTVV.

The J gene is TRBJ1-1, the V gene TRBV11-2, with a possible D match to TRBD1 (6 bases). In germline, CDR1 is SGHAT, CDR2 FQNNGV. The CDR3 sequence is 14 residues long. V was clipped by 6 bases and J by 0 bases, with 11 bases between them. CDR3: CASRKGDMNTEAFF. The DNA for the CDR3 is TGTGCCAGCAGGAAGGGGGACATGAACACTGAAGCTTTCTTT.

The genes are TRBV6-5 and TRBJ1-4; 7 nucleotides match TRBD1. Germline CDR1 and CDR2: MNHEY and SVGAGI. The CDR3 runs to 14 residues. Trimming at V came to 6 bases and at J to 3 bases, leaving 4 bases not matched to a gene. The CDR3 bases are TGTGCCAGCAGACTCCAGGGGGCTAATGAAAAACTGTTTTTT. It codes for CASRLQGANEKLFF.

The chain combines TRBV30 with TRBJ1-4, with 10 bases identical to TRBD1. The CDR3 totals 15 residues. V lost 2 bases and J lost 4; bases outside the gene matches: 4. Germline CDR1 GTSNPN, CDR2 SVGIG (reference sequence). The CDR3 here is CAWSPGTGDNEKLFF. The CDR3 bases are TGTGCCTGGAGTCCCGGGACAGGGGATAATGAAAAACTGTTTTTT.

This clonotype was seen a handful of times. The chain carries TRBV20-1 and TRBJ2-3, with a weak D call TRBD2 (5 bases). Germline loops: CDR1 DFQATT, CDR2 SNEGSKA (reference sequence). The CDR3 length is 15 residues. Trimming shortened V by 7 bases and J by 0 bases, and 17 bases separated the two germline ends. CDR3 coding DNA: TGCAGTGTCAAAACGACGGGAACTAGCACAGATACGCAGTATTTT. This encodes CSVKTTGTSTDTQYF.

This clonotype was detected a few times. This CDR3 is CATSETGTGRFRELFF. The CDR3 DNA sequence: TGTGCCACCAGTGAGACCGGGACAGGCCGGTTCCGGGAGCTGTTTTTT. This chain uses TRBV24-1 with TRBJ2-2, with TRBD1 identical over 8 bases. The CDR3 is 16 residues long. V was clipped by 4 bases and J by 9 bases; unmatched bases: 12. Looked up from germline, CDR1 is KGHDR and CDR2 is SFDVKD.

V gene TRBV6-5 combines with J gene TRBJ1-6; TRBD1 might be the D (5 bases). CDR3 length: 15 residues. In germline, CDR1 is MNHEY, CDR2 SVGAGI. The germline V and J ends were trimmed by 8 bases and 9 bases, with 20 bases remaining between them. CDR3 protein: CASQRTRAAGSPLHF. The CDR3 DNA reads as TGTGCCAGCCAACGGACCAGGGCGGCAGGTTCACCCCTCCACTTT.

This clonotype was seen ten or more times. The chain combines TRBV20-1 with TRBJ1-1; D is uncertain. V shed 6 bases and J shed 2 bases, with 13 bases lying between them. This CDR3 is built from 13 residues. The V gene's germline CDR1 is DFQATT and CDR2 SNEGSKA (reference sequence). In DNA form, the CDR3 reads TGCAGTGCCGCCCTCGATCTAAACACTGAAGCTTTCTTT. Its translation: CSAALDLNTEAFF.

The chain carries TRBV6-1 and TRBJ2-5; D unclear. The CDR3 consists of 15 residues. CDR1 and CDR2 (germline): MNHNS, SASEGT. V was trimmed by 4 bases and J by 1 base, leaving 13 bases between them. The CDR3 loop reads CASSALTPFQETQYF. CDR3 nucleotide sequence: TGTGCCAGCAGTGCTCTGACCCCGTTCCAAGAGACCCAGTACTTC.